The 27 T cell receptor beta chains below come from one sample, sequenced in a study of T-cell reconstitution after alpha-beta-depleted transplantation in children. It was with unique molecular identifiers that the TCRbeta library was prepared. A single record per CDR3 protein comes from TCRdb applying MiXCR to the PCR reads. The repertoire holds hundreds of thousands of distinct CDR3 sequences, with 7.5% to 9.5% as singletons. The sample consisted of PBMCs, mostly from graft donor cells, taken 360 days after TCRalphabeta/CD19-depleted stem cell transplant. Source of these receptors: a male patient aged 2-10 years who had a stem cell transplant for acute myeloid leukemia, so the T cells may come from the graft donor.

The rearrangement joins TRBV12-3 or TRBV12-4 to TRBJ2-3, with TRBD2 matching 16 bases. V lost 5 bases to trimming and J lost 0 bases; unmatched junction nucleotides: 5. This CDR3 has 18 residues. The CDR3: CASSPGTSGRVSTDTQYF. Here the CDR3 DNA reads TGTGCCAGCAGTCCCGGGACTAGCGGGAGGGTTAGCACAGATACGCAGTATTTT.

The chain uses TRBV3-1 and TRBJ2-5; tentative D call: TRBD2 (5 bases). There are 15 residues in the CDR3. Trimming shortened V by 0 bases and J by 1 base, and 9 bases separated the two germline ends. Germline V gives CDR1 LGHDT, CDR2 YNNKEL (reference sequence). Written as DNA, the CDR3 is TGTGCCAGCAGCCAAGAACTAGGAACCCAAGAGACCCAGTACTTC. It translates to CASSQELGTQETQYF.

This clonotype was observed once. The chain uses TRBV12-3 or TRBV12-4 and TRBJ2-3, with 14 bases aligning to TRBD2. With V trimmed by 4 bases and J by 1 base, 13 bases remained unmatched. The CDR3 spans 20 residues. In DNA form, the CDR3 reads TGTGCCAGCAGTTCCAGACCGGGACTAGCGGGAGTTAGGGGCACAGATACGCAGTATTTT. Translating gives CASSSRPGLAGVRGTDTQYF.

This clonotype appeared a few times. The CDR3 bases are TGTGCCAGCAGCAAAGTGGTCGGAAACTCCTACAATGAGCAGTTCTTC. Its protein is CASSKVVGNSYNEQFF. The genes are TRBV21-1 and TRBJ2-1. TRBV21-1 is assigned pseudogene status. The length of the CDR3 is 16 residues.

Ten or more counts support this clonotype. The chain is built from TRBV4-3 and TRBJ2-1, with 7 bases lining up with TRBD2. This CDR3 is 15 amino acids long. Looked up from germline, CDR1 is LGHNA and CDR2 is YSLEER. The junction had 9 bases not matched to a gene; V was cut back by 3 bases and J by 7 bases. CDR3 nucleotide sequence: TGCGCCAGCAGCCACCAGACCGGGCGGGAGAATGAGCAGTTCTTC. It yields the protein CASSHQTGRENEQFF.

This clonotype has more than one count but fewer than ten. The gene calls are TRBV20-1 and TRBJ2-1; 11 bases match TRBD2. Germline V gene sequence: CDR1 DFQATT, CDR2 SNEGSKA (reference sequence). V lost 0 bases, J lost 6 bases, and 13 bases stayed unmatched. This CDR3 contains 18 residues. The CDR3 DNA reads TGCAGTGCTAGAGATAGGTTTCCGGTAGCGGGAGGGTTCAATGAGCAGTTCTTC. This gives the protein CSARDRFPVAGGFNEQFF.

This clonotype was counted at least ten times. V gene TRBV6-1 combines with J gene TRBJ1-6, with TRBD1 identical over 8 bases. After removal of 7 bases from V and 6 bases from J, the junction contained 11 bases not matched to a gene. Germline V gene sequence: CDR1 MNHNS, CDR2 SASEGT. The CDR3 is 16 residues long. This CDR3 reads CASTPRQGWFNSPLHF. The CDR3 DNA follows: TGTGCCAGCACCCCCCGACAGGGGTGGTTTAATTCACCCCTCCACTTT.

The V gene is TRBV12-3 or TRBV12-4, the J gene TRBJ2-7; TRBD2 matches 9 bases. This CDR3 is built from 16 residues. Unmatched junction bases numbered 8, after V lost 4 bases and J lost 1 base. The CDR3 loop reads CASSSDPSGASYEQYV. The CDR3 region has the DNA TGTGCCAGCAGTTCCGACCCTAGCGGGGCTTCCTACGAGCAGTACGTC.

This clonotype was picked up many times. The chain couples TRBV20-1 to TRBJ2-1; 14 bases agree with TRBD2. Germline CDR1 DFQATT, CDR2 SNEGSKA (reference sequence). The CDR3 totals 13 residues. Unmatched junction bases numbered 7, after V lost 6 bases and J lost 12 bases. The CDR3 loop reads CSARRTSGRSQFF. CDR3 bases: TGCAGTGCCCGAAGGACTAGCGGGAGGTCGCAGTTCTTC.

The chain is built from TRBV4-2 and TRBJ2-7; D not certain. Germline V gene sequence: CDR1 LGHNA, CDR2 YNFKEQ. The V end lost 3 bases, the J end lost 3 bases, and 6 bases lay between the germline ends. The CDR3 is 12 amino acids. CDR3 sequence (DNA): TGTGCCAGCAGCCATGAGTTCTACGAGCAGTACTTC. Its protein product is CASSHEFYEQYF.

There are many counts of this clonotype. V is TRBV29-1 and J is TRBJ2-5; D might be TRBD1 or TRBD2, each matching 5 bases. With 0 bases removed from V and 1 base from J, the gap between germline ends came to 15 bases. The germline V gene has CDR1 SQVTM and CDR2 ANQGSEA. This CDR3 has 16 amino acids. CDR3 bases: TGCAGCGTTGAAGATCTTGGGGGTATCTTCCAAGAGACCCAGTACTTC. It translates to CSVEDLGGIFQETQYF.

This clonotype was picked up many times. The gene calls are TRBV18 and TRBJ2-2; D is unresolved. The CDR3 runs to 15 residues. The V end was cut by 3 bases, the J end by 0 bases, with 8 bases between. Germline loops: CDR1 KGHSH, CDR2 LQKENI. CDR3 DNA: TGTGCCAGCTCACCGGACCTCGCGAACACCGGGGAGCTGTTTTTT. Translation gives CASSPDLANTGELFF.

At least ten counts were recorded for this clonotype. The gene calls are TRBV12-3 or TRBV12-4 and TRBJ1-1, with TRBD1 matching over 7 bases. The CDR3 has 14 amino acids. V gave up 6 bases and J gave up 6 bases; unmatched junction bases: 10. CDR3 DNA: TGTGCCAGCAGCAGGGGGGGCGCCGGGGCTGAAGCTTTCTTT. Amino acids: CASSRGGAGAEAFF.

This clonotype was seen a handful of times. This sequence joins TRBV6-5 and TRBJ2-2; no clear D gene. CDR3 length: 11 residues. V was pared by 7 bases and J by 7 bases, with 7 bases between. Germline V gene sequence: CDR1 MNHEY, CDR2 SVGAGI. CDR3 DNA sequence: TGTGCCAGCAAGAAATACGGGGAGCTGTTTTTT. Protein product: CASKKYGELFF.

This clonotype has just a few counts. The CDR3 DNA reads as TGCAGTGCTAGCGACGCCGGGACTAATGAAAAACTGTTTTTT. As protein: CSASDAGTNEKLFF. This chain connects TRBV20-1 to TRBJ1-4; D uncertain. The CDR3 is 14 residues long. The germline V gene has CDR1 DFQATT and CDR2 SNEGSKA (reference sequence). The V end lost 3 bases, the J end lost 2 bases, and 10 bases lay between the germline ends.

This sequence joins TRBV7-9 and TRBJ2-1; 8 bases match TRBD1. The ends lost 6 bases at V and 7 bases at J; junction bases unmatched: 14. In germline, CDR1 is SEHNR, CDR2 FQNEAQ (reference sequence). The CDR3 sequence is 16 residues long. CDR3 sequence: CASRLPRDRLTNEQFF. The CDR3 DNA is TGTGCCAGCAGACTTCCCCGGGACAGGCTAACGAATGAGCAGTTCTTC.

This clonotype was seen more than once but under ten times. The CDR3 loop is CASSRNSPLHF. The CDR3 coding sequence is TGTGCCAGCAGCCGAAATTCACCCCTCCACTTT. The chain combines TRBV6-5 with TRBJ1-6; D is ambiguous. The CDR3 extends over 11 amino acids. Germline V gives CDR1 MNHEY, CDR2 SVGAGI. V gave up 6 bases and J gave up 7 bases, with 4 bases separating them.

This clonotype showed up many times. The rearrangement links TRBV7-3 to TRBJ2-1; no firm D call. The V end was cut by 3 bases, the J end by 7 bases, with 16 bases between. Germline values: CDR1 SGHTA, CDR2 FQGTGA. The CDR3 contains 15 residues. The CDR3 here is CASSFSVMPGNEQFF. In DNA, the CDR3 is TGTGCCAGCAGCTTCTCAGTCATGCCCGGGAATGAGCAGTTCTTC.

This clonotype was counted between two and nine times. The chain has TRBV12-3 or TRBV12-4 and TRBJ1-1; tentative D call: TRBD1 (5 bases). This CDR3 spans 13 amino acids. Trimming shortened V by 6 bases and J by 5 bases, and 13 bases separated the two germline ends. The CDR3 loop is CASSETDKTEAFF. The CDR3 bases are TGTGCCAGCAGCGAGACAGACAAGACTGAAGCTTTCTTT.

This clonotype was observed a few times. The chain is built from TRBV12-3 or TRBV12-4 and TRBJ2-7; 7 bases fit TRBD2. This CDR3 has 13 residues. Losses at the gene ends were 3 bases for V and 3 bases for J; bases not matched to a gene: 2. This chain's CDR3 is CASSLRENYEQYF. The DNA for the CDR3 is TGTGCCAGCAGTTTGCGGGAGAACTACGAGCAGTACTTC.

This clonotype was detected a few times. The rearrangement uses TRBV12-3 or TRBV12-4 and TRBJ1-2; D is unclear. This CDR3 contains 13 residues. Trimming shortened V by 5 bases and J by 1 base, and 8 bases separated the two germline ends. Written as DNA, the CDR3 is TGTGCCAGCAGTCTACAGATTAACTATGGCTACACCTTC. Translated: CASSLQINYGYTF.

The J gene is TRBJ1-4, the V gene TRBV5-1; D is perhaps TRBD1 (6 bases). The germline gives CDR1 SGHRS, CDR2 YFSETQ. V was clipped by 0 bases and J by 6 bases, with 6 bases between them. The CDR3 totals 13 residues. The CDR3 DNA follows: TGCGCCAGCAGCTTGGAGGGGGATGAAAAACTGTTTTTT. It specifies CASSLEGDEKLFF.

The chain combines TRBV29-1 with TRBJ1-1; TRBD1 aligns across 10 bases. Germline CDR1 and CDR2: SQVTM and ANQGSEA. Losses at the gene ends were 5 bases for V and 4 bases for J; bases not matched to a gene: 4. This CDR3 spans 13 amino acids. DNA of the CDR3: TGCAGCGTTTTGGACAGGGGGAGCACTGAAGCTTTCTTT. Its protein is CSVLDRGSTEAFF.

This chain connects TRBV18 to TRBJ1-2; D is unclear. This CDR3 contains 16 residues. With 0 bases removed from V and 2 bases from J, the gap between germline ends came to 13 bases. From germline, CDR1 is KGHSH and CDR2 LQKENI. The CDR3 protein is CASSPPSQTENYGYTF. Written as DNA, the CDR3 is TGTGCCAGCTCACCACCTAGCCAGACGGAAAACTATGGCTACACCTTC.

The chain employs TRBV12-3 or TRBV12-4 and TRBJ2-3, with D tentatively TRBD1 (5 bases). The length of the CDR3 is 13 residues. Deletions cut 2 bases from V and 5 bases from J, with 8 bases between. The CDR3 nucleotides are TGTGCCAGCAGTTTAAGTAGGGGAGATACGCAGTATTTT. Residues: CASSLSRGDTQYF.

This clonotype has only a few counts. The chain uses TRBV10-3 and TRBJ2-1, with TRBD2 identical over 10 bases. V dropped 4 bases and J dropped 12; count of bases not matched to a gene: 6. Germline V gives CDR1 ENHRY, CDR2 SYGVKD. The CDR3 length is 13 residues. The CDR3 region is CAISVERGGTQFF. DNA of the CDR3: TGTGCCATCAGTGTGGAGCGGGGGGGCACGCAGTTCTTC.

V is TRBV12-3 or TRBV12-4 and J is TRBJ2-2; tentatively, D is TRBD2 (5 bases). V was pared by 8 bases and J by 0 bases, with 10 bases between. CDR3 size: 14 residues. The CDR3 is CASGRATNTGELFF. The CDR3 DNA is TGTGCCAGCGGGAGAGCCACGAACACCGGGGAGCTGTTTTTT.